This T cell receptor beta chain was captured by sequencing in a study of identical twins. Study observations and caveats: Fewer insertions were carried by abundant cord blood beta clonotypes, but none was seen in memory repertoires.

The sample holds many counts of this clonotype. Its matching antigen is unknown. CDR3 length: 15 residues. The V and J ends lost 3 bases and 4 bases, in that order; junction bases with no gene match: 5. Per the germline V gene, CDR1 is SGDLS and CDR2 is YYNGEE. All donors comprised healthy Caucasians. TCRdb re-derived calls from the 5' RACE reads in MiXCR, one entry per CDR3 protein. The data hold about 700,000 distinct CDR3 sequences, with 5.5% to 7.5% observed a single time. This chain connects TRBV9 to TRBJ2-1; 9 positions match TRBD2. What was sequenced was naive T cells sorted from blood. The TCR comes from a man aged 18 to 30 in good health. This CDR3 reads CASSARLADYNEQFF. The CDR3 DNA is TGTGCCAGCAGCGCCAGACTAGCGGATTACAATGAGCAGTTCTTC.